This TCR beta chain was identified in a study of OX40 agonist ivuxolimab in advanced cancers. About the research overall: Mean age about 60 years, range 23 to 79; nearly 85% male. Past anti-PD-1, anti-PD-L1 or anti-CTLA-4 therapy was accepted, and 30% to 45% had received some. Study-wide findings and caveats: Normalized T-cell clonal expansion was also low in a subset of nonresponders.

CDR3 length: 13 residues. Trimming stripped 3 bases from V and 3 bases from J, with 8 bases between. Germline V gives CDR1 MDHEN, CDR2 SYDVKM. Regarding this clone: As yet, its antigen is unknown.

Generated by immunoSEQ multiplex PCR, the TCRdb table keeps only in-frame clones and is missing some. The top ten clones hold about 5.5% of a sample with 43,000 or so clones, approximately 90% of them seen once. The specimen was CD4+ or CD8+ T cells sorted from blood, collected in a trial of the OX40 agonist ivuxolimab. This clonotype was obtained from an adult with an advanced solid tumor such as melanoma, head and neck, liver or kidney cancer. The gene calls are TRBV28 and TRBJ1-2; no clear D gene. The CDR3 reads CASSFGKDYGYTF. In nucleotides, the CDR3 is TGTGCCAGCAGTTTCGGGAAGGACTATGGCTACACCTTC.